The 24 T cell receptor beta chains given below trace back to one sample, sequenced in a study of blood T cell repertoires in COVID-19. This table comes from immunoSEQ multiplex PCR, and its TCRdb copy is limited to in-frame clones, with some not included. The repertoire has 300,000 or so clones, around 87% of them found once; the top ten carry 1% to 1.5%. The sample comprised peripheral blood. The receptors originated from a man aged 70 or older with acute or convalescent COVID-19.

V is TRBV7-9 and J is TRBJ1-6; 7 nucleotides line up with TRBD1. The CDR3 has 15 residues. From germline, CDR1 is SEHNR and CDR2 FQNEAQ (reference sequence). V dropped 1 base and J dropped 9; count of bases not matched to a gene: 6. CDR3 bases: TGTGCCAGCAGCTTAGTAACTACAGGGGTTTCACCCCTCCACTTT. The encoded protein is CASSLVTTGVSPLHF.

The V call is TRBV11-2, the J call TRBJ2-7, with D tentatively TRBD2 (6 bases). This CDR3 contains 15 residues. Per germline, CDR1 SGHAT and CDR2 FQNNGV. Trimming took off 5 bases at V and 3 bases at J, with 17 bases between the two ends. The CDR3 is CASSVGTPAGYEQYF. In nucleotides, the CDR3 is TGTGCCAGCAGCGTGGGGACTCCCGCAGGCTACGAGCAGTACTTC.

The rearrangement joins TRBV29-1 to TRBJ1-6; 8 positions match TRBD1. Germline trimming cut 1 base from V and 11 bases from J; bases unmatched to any gene: 10. The length of the CDR3 is 15 residues. Germline-derived CDR1 and CDR2 are SQVTM and ANQGSEA. The CDR3 DNA follows: TGCAGCGTTGAAGGTAAGGGGGGACAGGAACCACCCCTCCACTTT. Amino acid sequence: CSVEGKGGQEPPLHF.

V usage is TRBV4-3 and J usage is TRBJ2-7; perhaps TRBD2 as D (6 bases). V was clipped by 0 bases and J by 5 bases, with 11 bases between them. The CDR3 covers 14 residues. CDR1 LGHNA and CDR2 YSLEER come from the germline V gene. As DNA, the CDR3 is TGCGCCAGCAGCCAAGAGTGGCGGGGCCACGAGCAGTACTTC. It encodes CASSQEWRGHEQYF.

V and J are TRBV5-1 and TRBJ2-7; 12 positions agree with TRBD2. After removal of 5 bases from V and 3 bases from J, the junction contained 3 bases not matched to a gene. Looked up from germline, CDR1 is SGHRS and CDR2 is YFSETQ. The CDR3 has 14 amino acids. CDR3 sequence (DNA): TGCGCCAGCAGACGGACTAGCGGGGTCTACGAGCAGTACTTC. It encodes CASRRTSGVYEQYF. Filled out from reference TRBV5-1 and TRBJ2-7, the complete variable domain reads KAGVTQTPRYLIKTRGQQVTLSCSPISGHRSVSWYQQTPGQGLQFLFEYFSETQRNKGNFPGRFSGRQFSNSRSEMNVSTLELGDSALYLCASRRTSGVYEQYFGPGTRLTVT.

V is TRBV4-3 and J is TRBJ2-6, with 8 bases identical to TRBD1. Trimming at V came to 1 base and at J to 0 bases, leaving 5 bases not matched to a gene. The CDR3 consists of 18 residues. Germline values: CDR1 LGHNA, CDR2 YSLEER. This chain's CDR3 is CASSQARDRYSGANVLTF. The CDR3 DNA sequence: TGCGCCAGCAGCCAAGCTCGGGACAGGTACTCTGGGGCCAACGTCCTGACTTTC.

In this sample, this clone turned up once. Other DNA sequences from this sample encode an identical CDR3 as well. This chain connects TRBV3-1 (or the pseudogene TRBV3-2) to TRBJ2-1, with TRBD2 matching over 8 bases. Per the germline V gene, CDR1 is LGHDT and CDR2 is YNNKEL (reference sequence). V lost 4 bases and J lost 2; bases outside the gene matches: 4. The CDR3 has 15 residues. In DNA form, the CDR3 reads TGTGCCAGCAGCCCTACTAGCGGTGCCTACAATGAGCAGTTCTTC. Protein product: CASSPTSGAYNEQFF.

This clone was observed once. This rearrangement joins TRBV6-2 or TRBV6-3 to TRBJ2-2; D not resolved. Germline V CDR1 and CDR2: MNHEY, SVGEGT. V lost 5 bases and J lost 7, with 11 bases in between. The CDR3 contains 13 residues. The CDR3 loop reads CASSPMGFGELFF. DNA for the CDR3: TGTGCCAGCAGTCCGATGGGCTTCGGGGAGCTGTTTTTT.

The chain has TRBV6-2 or TRBV6-3 and TRBJ2-1; weak D call: TRBD2 (6 bases). This CDR3 contains 17 residues. V was clipped by 0 bases and J by 2 bases, with 14 bases between them. Per germline, CDR1 MNHEY and CDR2 SVGEGT. DNA for the CDR3: TGTGCCAGCAGTTACTCACCTAGCGAGCAGACCTACAATGAGCAGTTCTTC. This codes for CASSYSPSEQTYNEQFF.

This clone was observed a handful of times. The gene calls are TRBV7-8 and TRBJ2-2; D is perhaps TRBD1 (6 bases). V was pared by 5 bases and J by 4 bases, with 20 bases between. CDR1 is SGHVS and CDR2 is FQNEAQ in the germline V gene. CDR3 length: 17 amino acids. The CDR3 sequence is CASSPSMTGKGTGELFF. The CDR3 region has the DNA TGTGCCAGCAGCCCATCGATGACAGGCAAGGGCACCGGGGAGCTGTTTTTT.

This clone was counted once. The chain links TRBV28 to TRBJ1-2; 10 bases are a match to TRBD1. The CDR3 extends over 17 amino acids. V dropped 3 bases and J dropped 5; count of bases not matched to a gene: 12. The germline CDR1 and CDR2 sequences are MDHEN and SYDVKM. CDR3 DNA sequence: TGTGCCAGCAGTTTCCTGGGACAGGGGCAGGGTGGGTATGGCTACACCTTC. Residues: CASSFLGQGQGGYGYTF.

The chain carries TRBV9 and TRBJ2-5; D remains unclear. V was clipped by 2 bases and J by 2 bases, with 10 bases between them. CDR3 length: 14 amino acids. Germline assignment: CDR1 SGDLS and CDR2 YYNGEE. CDR3 sequence (DNA): TGTGCCAGCAGCGTTGATGGGCAGCAAGAGACCCAGTACTTC. Its translation: CASSVDGQQETQYF.

The chain links TRBV12-3 or TRBV12-4 to TRBJ1-2; a weak D match, TRBD1 (6 bases). The CDR3 has 13 residues. V lost 6 bases and J lost 8, with 16 bases in between. DNA of the CDR3: TGTGCCAGCAGCCTCCGGGACACGAGGGGCTACACCTTC. Encoded protein: CASSLRDTRGYTF.

The chain is built from TRBV7-3 and TRBJ2-2; 8 nucleotides align to TRBD1. Germline V gene lookup returns CDR1 SGHTA and CDR2 FQGTGA. The V segment lost 2 bases and the J segment 7 bases; nucleotides outside the gene matches: 12. The CDR3 is 17 amino acids. CDR3 in DNA: TGTGCCAGCAGCTTATCCGCGGGCAGGGGGCAGGGCGGGGAGCTGTTTTTT. This sequence encodes CASSLSAGRGQGGELFF.

The chain couples TRBV18 to TRBJ2-7; 8 positions match TRBD1. Germline loops: CDR1 KGHSH, CDR2 LQKENI. CDR3 length: 16 residues. The ends lost 4 bases at V and 2 bases at J; junction bases unmatched: 10. CDR3 in DNA: TGTGCCAGCTCACTTTCGGGACAGGTGGCCACCTACGAGCAGTACTTC. It specifies CASSLSGQVATYEQYF. The whole variable domain, filled in from reference TRBV18 and TRBJ2-7, reads NAGVMQNPRHLVRRRGQEARLRCSPMKGHSHVYWYRQLPEEGLKFMVYLQKENIIDESGMPKERFSAEFPKEGPSILRIQQVVRGDSAAYFCASSLSGQVATYEQYFGPGTRLTVT.

The chain links TRBV5-1 to TRBJ2-7; perhaps TRBD1 as D (6 bases). Trimming shortened V by 4 bases and J by 0 bases, and 17 bases separated the two germline ends. This CDR3 has 16 amino acids. In germline, CDR1 is SGHRS, CDR2 YFSETQ. This CDR3 is CASSIKDRLSSYEQYF. DNA for the CDR3: TGCGCCAGCAGCATAAAGGACAGATTAAGCTCCTACGAGCAGTACTTC.

This clone was found a few times. The CDR3 DNA follows: TGTGCCAGCAGTTCCGTTCCAGATACGCAGTATTTT. The encoded protein is CASSSVPDTQYF. The J gene is TRBJ2-3, the V gene TRBV25-1; D gene uncertain. V lost 5 bases, J lost 4 bases, and 7 bases lay in between. There are 12 residues in the CDR3. The germline CDR1 and CDR2 sequences are MGHDK and SYGVNS.

V usage is TRBV28 and J usage is TRBJ2-7; possible D gene TRBD1, 6 bases. The CDR3 extends over 16 amino acids. Trimming took 3 bases from V and 3 from J, leaving 18 bases between them. CDR1 and CDR2 from the germline V gene are MDHEN and SYDVKM. The DNA of the CDR3 is TGTGCCAGCAGTTTTCGCAGGGGCAGCTTCGACTACGAGCAGTACTTC. Its protein is CASSFRRGSFDYEQYF.

This chain connects TRBV2 to TRBJ2-3; 7 bases agree with TRBD2. This CDR3 region has 14 residues. V shed 6 bases and J 2 bases; nucleotides not matched to a gene: 5. CDR1 is SNHLY and CDR2 is FYNNEI in the germline V gene. CDR3 sequence: CASRPGTTTDTQYF. CDR3 bases: TGTGCCAGCAGACCCGGGACTACCACAGATACGCAGTATTTT.

This clone has a single count. V and J are TRBV28 and TRBJ1-1, with a possible D match to TRBD1 (5 bases). There are 14 residues in the CDR3. Deletions cut 6 bases from V and 4 bases from J, with 15 bases between. Germline V gives CDR1 MDHEN, CDR2 SYDVKM. The CDR3 DNA sequence: TGTGCCAGCAGCACCCACGGGGGAGGCACTGAAGCTTTCTTT. Amino acid sequence: CASSTHGGGTEAFF.

This clone has only one observation. This chain uses TRBV24-1 with TRBJ2-1; the D gene is possibly TRBD1 (5 bases). Germline values: CDR1 KGHDR, CDR2 SFDVKD. Trimming took off 3 bases at V and 12 bases at J, with 17 bases between the two ends. CDR3 length equals 14 residues. DNA of the CDR3: TGTGCCACCAGTGATCTCAGACAGACCGGCGTGCAGTTCTTC. The encoded protein is CATSDLRQTGVQFF.

V and J are TRBV28 and TRBJ2-7, with D tentatively TRBD1 (5 bases). The CDR3 runs to 12 residues. V dropped 6 bases and J dropped 7 bases, with 13 bases sitting between them. Germline V gene lookup returns CDR1 MDHEN and CDR2 SYDVKM. The CDR3 reads CASRPNPGEQYF. CDR3 in DNA: TGTGCCAGCAGGCCAAATCCAGGGGAGCAGTACTTC.

The chain employs TRBV28 and TRBJ2-7, with 11 bases aligning to TRBD1. J was trimmed by 2 bases and V by 4 bases; bases with no gene match: 13. The CDR3 contains 18 residues. Germline V gene data show CDR1 as MDHEN and CDR2 as SYDVKM. The CDR3 spells CASSSRPGTGGNAYEQYF. For the CDR3, the DNA is TGTGCCAGCAGTTCACGTCCCGGGACAGGGGGGAACGCCTACGAGCAGTACTTC.

The chain joins TRBV27 to TRBJ2-7, with 9 bases fitting TRBD2. The CDR3 extends over 19 amino acids. Trimming took 4 bases from V and 0 from J; bases not matched to a gene: 16. Germline values: CDR1 MNHEY, CDR2 SMNVEV (reference sequence). The DNA of the CDR3 is TGTGCCAGCAGTTCGCCAGCAGAAGTAAGCGGGGGGTACTCCTACGAGCAGTACTTC. The encoded protein is CASSSPAEVSGGYSYEQYF.